The 9 T cell receptor beta chains reported below all come from one sample, sequenced in a study of control samples from healthy donors and cancer patients (dated by TCRdb to between 2020 and 2021). Receptor libraries were prepared by the immunoSEQ multiplex PCR assay. TCRdb carries this immuneACCESS record with in-frame sequences only. Its versions omit some clonotypes, under half of them owing to an unresolved V gene in the studies checked, with the rest unexplained. The sample contains 90,000 or so clones, roughly 83% of them found a single time. Of the sample, roughly 40% is held by the ten largest clones. The specimen sequenced was PBMCs. The receptors were gathered from a man aged 65 to 79 with lung cancer.

V usage is TRBV4-1 and J usage is TRBJ1-2; D call uncertain. The CDR3 runs 13 residues. Trimming left V 0 bases short and J 4 bases short, with 6 bases between. CDR1 is MGHRA, CDR2 YSYEKL, per germline. The CDR3 nucleotides are TGCGCCAGCAGCCAAGATCCTCCCTATGGCTACACCTTC. This encodes CASSQDPPYGYTF.

The genes are TRBV11-2 and TRBJ2-1; D not certain. Germline CDR1 and CDR2: SGHAT and FQNNGV. This CDR3 has 16 residues. Trimming cost V 5 bases and J 10 bases, with 24 bases left between them. In DNA, the CDR3 is TGTGCCAGCAGCGCACCAGGTGGCAGAACGGGCGTGGAGCAGTTCTTC. Translation: CASSAPGGRTGVEQFF.

The chain links TRBV11-2 to TRBJ2-1, with D unresolved. This CDR3 is built from 11 residues. Trimming cost V 2 bases and J 9 bases, with 5 bases left between them. Germline-derived CDR1 and CDR2 are SGHAT and FQNNGV. As DNA, the CDR3 is TGTGCCAGCAGCTTAACGAGTGAGCAGTTCTTC. Its protein product is CASSLTSEQFF.

The chain employs TRBV5-6 and TRBJ2-1, with 8 bases aligning to TRBD2. The CDR3 runs 17 residues. Germline V gene data show CDR1 as SGHDT and CDR2 as YYEEEE. J was trimmed by 1 base and V by 0 bases; bases with no gene match: 6. Here the CDR3 DNA reads TGTGCCAGCAGCTTGGAGGGGCGGGGGGCTTCCTACAATGAGCAGTTCTTC. Encoded protein: CASSLEGRGASYNEQFF.

V gene TRBV19 combines with J gene TRBJ2-2, with 7 bases that match TRBD2. CDR3 length: 14 residues. CDR1 is LNHDA and CDR2 is SQIVND in the germline V gene (reference sequence). V dropped 2 bases and J dropped 3; count of bases not matched to a gene: 0. CDR3 nucleotide sequence: TGTGCCAGTAGTATACTAGCGGACACCGGGGAGCTGTTTTTT. As protein: CASSILADTGELFF.

This clone was seen a few times. The V and J genes are TRBV19 and TRBJ1-2; maybe TRBD1 (5 bases). V dropped 4 bases and J dropped 2 bases, with 11 bases sitting between them. Germline V gene sequence: CDR1 LNHDA, CDR2 SQIVND (reference sequence). CDR3 length: 14 amino acids. CDR3 sequence: CASSTAGGNYGYTF. The CDR3 coding sequence is TGTGCCAGTAGTACGGCTGGGGGAAACTATGGCTACACCTTC.

This clone has just one count. The rearrangement joins TRBV6-5 to TRBJ1-6, with a possible D match to TRBD1 (5 bases). There are 14 residues in the CDR3. V lost 6 bases, J lost 8 bases, and 14 bases lay in between. Per the germline V gene, CDR1 is MNHEY and CDR2 is SVGAGI. CDR3 residues: CASSLTMGDSPLHF. CDR3 coding DNA: TGTGCCAGCAGCCTGACCATGGGGGATTCACCCCTCCACTTT.

This clone was observed at least ten times. The genes are TRBV7-8 and TRBJ1-4; D not resolved. The CDR3 runs 11 residues. Trimming removed 10 bases from V and 7 bases from J, with 10 bases in between. Germline CDR1 and CDR2: SGHVS and FQNEAQ. This CDR3 is CATTLGEKLFF. CDR3 bases: TGTGCCACCACCTTGGGTGAAAAACTGTTTTTT.

This sequence joins TRBV2 and TRBJ1-5, with TRBD1 identical over 8 bases. CDR1 and CDR2 from the germline V gene are SNHLY and FYNNEI. V lost 8 bases to trimming and J lost 4 bases; unmatched junction nucleotides: 7. This CDR3 has 14 residues. In DNA form, the CDR3 reads TGTGCCAGCTGTGTCAACAGGGGGAATCAGCCCCAGCATTTT. Protein sequence: CASCVNRGNQPQHF.